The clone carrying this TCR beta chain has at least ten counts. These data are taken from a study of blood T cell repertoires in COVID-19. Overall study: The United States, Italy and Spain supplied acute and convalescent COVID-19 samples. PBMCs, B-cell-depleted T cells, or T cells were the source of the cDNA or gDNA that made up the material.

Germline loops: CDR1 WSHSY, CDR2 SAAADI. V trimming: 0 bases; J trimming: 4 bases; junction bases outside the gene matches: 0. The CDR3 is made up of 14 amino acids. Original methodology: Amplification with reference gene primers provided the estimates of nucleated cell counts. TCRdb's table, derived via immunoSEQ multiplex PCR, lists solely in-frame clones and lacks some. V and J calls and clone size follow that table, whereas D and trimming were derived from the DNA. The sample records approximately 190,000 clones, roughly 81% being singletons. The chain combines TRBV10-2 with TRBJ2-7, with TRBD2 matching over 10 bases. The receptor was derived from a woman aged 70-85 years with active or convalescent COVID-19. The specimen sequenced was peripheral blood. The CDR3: CASSESSGRYEQYF. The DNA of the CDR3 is TGCGCCAGCAGTGAGTCTAGCGGGAGGTACGAGCAGTACTTC.